Following are 25 T cell receptor beta chains from one sample sequenced in a study of vaccination effects on CD4 cells after COVID-19. Their target antigens are unknown. Subsequent to a culture period of approximately 11 days, CD4+ T cells were isolated. The method was immunoSEQ multiplex PCR; TCRdb's version includes in-frame clones alone and lacks a portion of them. The table records roughly 36,000 clones, roughly 74% of them present only once. The specimen was CD4+ T cells from PBMCs cultured without peptide, collected before COVID-19 vaccination. These receptors all come from a human donor who received a COVID-19 vaccine.

The chain recombines TRBV5-1 with TRBJ2-5; D unresolved. Germline V gene sequence: CDR1 SGHRS, CDR2 YFSETQ. The CDR3 has 14 residues. The V end lost 1 base, the J end lost 5 bases, and 12 bases lay between the germline ends. CDR3 in amino acids: CASSLPRQAETQYF. In DNA, the CDR3 is TGCGCCAGCAGCTTGCCCCGGCAGGCGGAGACCCAGTACTTC.

This clone has just a few counts. V and J are TRBV3-1 (or the pseudogene TRBV3-2) and TRBJ1-5, with D possibly TRBD1 on 5 matching bases. Germline CDR1 is LGHDT and CDR2 is YNNKEL (reference sequence). V was clipped by 0 bases and J by 2 bases, with 14 bases between them. The CDR3 totals 17 residues. CDR3 protein: CASSQDSGTLGNQPQHF. CDR3 coding DNA: TGTGCCAGCAGCCAAGACTCTGGGACCTTGGGCAATCAGCCCCAGCATTTT.

The gene calls are TRBV28 and TRBJ2-5; no clear D. Trimming took off 6 bases at V and 2 bases at J, with 16 bases between the two ends. Germline lookup yields CDR1 MDHEN and CDR2 SYDVKM. The CDR3 runs to 15 residues. The CDR3 protein is CASSNPRAAQETQYF. The CDR3 DNA sequence: TGTGCCAGCAGCAACCCCCGGGCGGCACAAGAGACCCAGTACTTC.

This clone was picked up a small number of times. The V and J genes are TRBV25-1 and TRBJ1-3; D remains unclear. V shed 5 bases and J shed 3 bases, with 20 bases lying between them. CDR1 MGHDK and CDR2 SYGVNS come from the germline V gene. This CDR3 has 17 amino acids. The CDR3 here is CASSPKWGTERGNTIYF. In DNA form, the CDR3 reads TGTGCCAGCAGTCCCAAATGGGGAACCGAACGTGGAAACACCATATATTTT. The full variable domain, its missing parts supplied by reference TRBV25-1 and TRBJ1-3, is EADIYQTPRYLVIGTGKKITLECSQTMGHDKMYWYQQDPGMELHLIHYSYGVNSTEKGDLSSESTVSRIRTEHFPLTLESARPSHTSQYLCASSPKWGTERGNTIYFGEGSWLTVV.

The V gene is TRBV2, the J gene TRBJ2-7; D may correspond to TRBD1 or TRBD2 (7 bases each). The CDR3 consists of 14 residues. The V end lost 11 bases, the J end lost 3 bases, and 20 bases lay between the germline ends. CDR1 is SNHLY and CDR2 is FYNNEI in the germline V gene. The CDR3 sequence is CASVARGGYYEQYF. DNA of the CDR3: TGTGCCTCAGTCGCCAGGGGGGGCTACTACGAGCAGTACTTC. The entire variable domain, with the rest obtained from reference TRBV2 and TRBJ2-7, is as follows: EPEVTQTPSHQVTQMGQEVILRCVPISNHLYFYWYRQILGQKVEFLVSFYNNEISEKSEIFDDQFSVERPDGSNFTLKIRSTKLEDSAMYFCASVARGGYYEQYFGPGTRLTVT.

This sequence joins TRBV11-2 and TRBJ2-7; D not certain. Germline assignment: CDR1 SGHAT and CDR2 FQNNGV. V lost 6 bases to trimming and J lost 4 bases, with 7 bases between them. The CDR3 runs 11 residues. CDR3 region: CASSVGYEQYF. In nucleotides, the CDR3 is TGTGCCAGCAGTGTGGGGTACGAGCAGTACTTC.

V and J are TRBV28 and TRBJ1-1; D is undetermined. Germline CDR1 MDHEN, CDR2 SYDVKM. The CDR3 covers 13 residues. V lost 3 bases and J lost 3, with 8 bases in between. CDR3 protein: CASSLPKYTEAFF. The CDR3 DNA reads TGTGCCAGCAGTTTGCCTAAGTACACTGAAGCTTTCTTT.

V and J are TRBV27 and TRBJ1-6; D gene uncertain. Germline CDR1 MNHEY, CDR2 SMNVEV (reference sequence). The CDR3 runs to 13 residues. The ends were cut back, 2 bases at V and 8 bases at J, with 7 bases in the middle. The CDR3 is CASSLTGYSPLHF. CDR3 in DNA: TGTGCCAGCAGTTTAACCGGCTATTCACCCCTCCACTTT.

The table lists this clone with a count of one. V usage is TRBV24-1 and J usage is TRBJ2-3; D is undetermined. The germline V and J ends were trimmed by 5 bases and 3 bases, with 8 bases remaining between them. This CDR3 has 13 amino acids. Germline loops: CDR1 KGHDR, CDR2 SFDVKD. CDR3 nucleotide sequence: TGTGCCACCAGTGCTACTGGAACAGATACGCAGTATTTT. The encoded protein is CATSATGTDTQYF.

This sequence joins TRBV5-1 and TRBJ2-1, with 10 bases lining up with TRBD1. J gave up 7 bases and V 4 bases, and 8 bases lay outside the gene matches. This CDR3 spans 15 amino acids. Germline V gene data show CDR1 as SGHRS and CDR2 as YFSETQ. The CDR3 DNA reads TGCGCCAGCAGCCGGGGACAGGGGAGTTGGAATGAGCAGTTCTTC. This gives the protein CASSRGQGSWNEQFF.

This clone was detected a few times. The rearrangement uses TRBV4-1 and TRBJ2-2; 11 bases line up with TRBD2. The CDR3 has 17 residues. Germline V gene sequence: CDR1 MGHRA, CDR2 YSYEKL. V was clipped by 5 bases and J by 7 bases; unmatched bases: 12. The CDR3 here is CASSYLRVAGGLGELFF. Written as DNA, the CDR3 is TGCGCCAGCAGCTACCTCAGGGTAGCGGGGGGGCTCGGGGAGCTGTTTTTT.

This rearrangement joins TRBV6-5 to TRBJ2-1, with D perhaps matching TRBD2 (5 bases). In germline, CDR1 is MNHEY, CDR2 SVGAGI. V was cut by 4 bases and J by 9 bases, with 16 bases left in between. The CDR3 is 14 amino acids. The CDR3 protein is CASSSGFPPVEQFF. In nucleotides, the CDR3 is TGTGCCAGCAGTTCGGGGTTTCCGCCAGTTGAGCAGTTCTTC.

This chain connects TRBV7-9 to TRBJ1-4; no reliable D call. CDR1 and CDR2 (germline): SEHNR, FQNEAQ (reference sequence). The V end was cut by 5 bases, the J end by 5 bases, with 15 bases between. CDR3 length: 15 residues. CDR3 sequence (DNA): TGTGCCAGCAGCCGACGCGGGCCCCAAAATGAAAAACTGTTTTTT. This codes for CASSRRGPQNEKLFF.

The V call is TRBV3-1 (or the pseudogene TRBV3-2), the J call TRBJ2-6; D is undetermined. V shed 5 bases and J shed 2 bases, with 10 bases lying between them. CDR1 is LGHDT, CDR2 YNNKEL, per germline (reference sequence). The CDR3 spans 15 residues. CDR3 amino acids: CASSSAWAGANVLTF. CDR3 in DNA: TGTGCCAGCAGCTCCGCGTGGGCTGGGGCCAACGTCCTGACTTTC.

This chain links TRBV25-1 with TRBJ1-3; D gene unclear. V lost 7 bases to trimming and J lost 9 bases, with 10 bases between them. The germline V gene encodes CDR1 MGHDK and CDR2 SYGVNS. This CDR3 spans 11 amino acids. The CDR3 DNA is TGTGCCAGCACACAGTTGGGCACCATATATTTT. This gives the protein CASTQLGTIYF. Supplemented by reference TRBV25-1 and TRBJ1-3, the full variable domain reads EADIYQTPRYLVIGTGKKITLECSQTMGHDKMYWYQQDPGMELHLIHYSYGVNSTEKGDLSSESTVSRIRTEHFPLTLESARPSHTSQYLCASTQLGTIYFGEGSWLTVV.

The chain recombines TRBV6-7 with TRBJ1-2; no definite D call. TRBV6-7 carries the ORF label, with uncertain function. CDR3 length: 12 residues. Trimming left V 9 bases short and J 3 bases short, with 11 bases between. Here the CDR3 reads CASGTGDYGYTF. CDR3 in DNA: TGTGCCAGTGGAACCGGGGACTATGGCTACACCTTC.

The rearrangement links TRBV2 to TRBJ2-1; D unclear. CDR3 length: 11 residues. Germline V gene lookup returns CDR1 SNHLY and CDR2 FYNNEI. V was pared by 5 bases and J by 1 base, with 0 bases between. CDR3 in amino acids: CASSSYNEQFF. The CDR3 region has the DNA TGTGCCAGCAGTTCCTACAATGAGCAGTTCTTC.

This clone was seen only a few times. The rearrangement links TRBV7-2 to TRBJ1-2; possible D gene TRBD1, 5 bases. V was cut by 5 bases and J by 5 bases, with 12 bases left in between. CDR3 length equals 13 residues. CDR1 and CDR2 from the germline V gene are SGHTA and FQGNSA. This CDR3 reads CASSPNRGYGYTF. For the CDR3, the DNA is TGTGCCAGCAGCCCAAACCGGGGGTATGGCTACACCTTC.

This clone was counted a few times. The chain couples TRBV7-6 to TRBJ2-3; 9 nucleotides match TRBD2. The V gene end was trimmed by 5 bases and the J gene end by 1 base; junction bases not matched to a gene: 7. The CDR3 sequence is 16 residues long. CDR1 and CDR2 (germline): SGHVS, FNYEAQ. For the CDR3, the DNA is TGTGCCAGCAGCCCACACTCTAGCGGGGGCACAGATACGCAGTATTTT. Translated: CASSPHSSGGTDTQYF. Full variable domain (remainder filled in from reference TRBV7-6 and TRBJ2-3): GAGVSQSPRYKVTKRGQDVALRCDPISGHVSLYWYRQALGQGPEFLTYFNYEAQQDKSGLPNDRFSAERPEGSISTLTIQRTEQRDSAMYRCASSPHSSGGTDTQYFGPGTRLTVL.

The chain joins TRBV5-1 to TRBJ2-3; 9 bases are shared with TRBD2. The germline gives CDR1 SGHRS, CDR2 YFSETQ. The CDR3 runs 14 residues. The trim removed 0 bases at V and 5 bases at J, leaving 1 base unmatched. The CDR3 DNA follows: TGCGCCAGCAGCTTGGCAGCGGGAGGAGATACGCAGTATTTT. It codes for CASSLAAGGDTQYF.

The chain recombines TRBV19 with TRBJ2-1; 9 bases fit TRBD2. The junction had 11 bases not matched to a gene; V was cut back by 6 bases and J by 8 bases. Germline V gives CDR1 LNHDA, CDR2 SQIVND (reference sequence). CDR3 length: 15 amino acids. CDR3 sequence: CASRPQGGLAYEQFF. CDR3 coding DNA: TGTGCCAGTAGGCCCCAAGGGGGACTAGCCTATGAGCAGTTCTTC.

The chain combines TRBV24-1 with TRBJ2-7, with 8 bases lining up with TRBD1. The CDR3 covers 16 residues. The V gene's germline CDR1 is KGHDR and CDR2 SFDVKD. The V segment lost 4 bases and the J segment 0 bases; nucleotides outside the gene matches: 7. CDR3 in amino acids: CATSDSPGQDSYEQYF. DNA of the CDR3: TGTGCCACCAGTGACTCGCCGGGACAGGACTCCTACGAGCAGTACTTC.

This chain links TRBV19 with TRBJ2-7; D possibly corresponds to TRBD1 (7 bases). Germline CDR1 is LNHDA and CDR2 is SQIVND (reference sequence). With 8 bases removed from V and 0 bases from J, the gap between germline ends came to 11 bases. The CDR3 length is 13 residues. CDR3: CASAGQPSYEQYF. The CDR3 nucleotides read TGTGCCAGTGCGGGACAGCCCTCCTACGAGCAGTACTTC.

The CDR3 nucleotides are TGTGCCAGCAGCCAGACAGGGTCCTATGGCTACACCTTC. It yields the protein CASSQTGSYGYTF. The chain has TRBV3-1 (or the pseudogene TRBV3-2) and TRBJ1-2, with TRBD1 matching 7 bases. The CDR3 loop spans 13 amino acids. Germline trimming cut 3 bases from V and 4 bases from J; bases unmatched to any gene: 2. The germline gives CDR1 LGHDT, CDR2 YNNKEL (reference sequence).

The chain joins TRBV30 to TRBJ1-5, with TRBD1 as a possible D gene (5 bases). The CDR3 covers 13 residues. Germline V CDR1 and CDR2: GTSNPN, SVGIG (reference sequence). V lost 5 bases, J lost 2 bases, and 10 bases lay in between. The CDR3 spells CAWGSGRNQPQHF. In nucleotides, the CDR3 is TGTGCCTGGGGTTCGGGGCGCAATCAGCCCCAGCATTTT.